This T cell receptor (beta chain) was observed in a study of cytomegalovirus exposure and HLA in healthy donors. Overall study: About 77 million unique TCRs from HLA-typed donors made up an early data release.

Primers: 60 Vbeta forward and 13 Jbeta reverse. Sequencing was performed with immunoSEQ multiplex PCR; in TCRdb, only in-frame clones are kept and a portion is missing. The sample has some 130,000 clones; approximately 75% are singletons. On this clone itself: Antigen specificity is unknown.

Study-level findings and limits: In a later analysis, productive TCRs from donors in an Asian-associated ancestry cluster reportedly carried fewer N-insertions than the cohort mean. Most TCRs appeared rarely, but some public TCRs recurred in many donors.

Germline CDR1 reads SGHRS; CDR2 reads YFSETQ. The CDR3 runs to 16 residues. V was shortened by 2 bases and J by 2 bases, with 14 bases between the two germline ends. The source material was PBMCs. This rearrangement joins TRBV5-1 to TRBJ1-3; D gene ambiguous. The TCR originated in a man aged 50-60 years in good health and CMV-seropositive. Here the CDR3 reads CASSFSGENAGNTIYF. CDR3 DNA: TGCGCCAGCAGCTTTTCGGGAGAAAATGCTGGAAACACCATATATTTT.